The 25 T cell receptor beta chains in this list originate from one sample, sequenced in a study of molecular identifiers for immune sequencing clone quantification. TCRdb redid the calling of the PCR reads with MiXCR, one entry per CDR3 protein. The table includes about half a million distinct CDR3 sequences, around a fifth detected once. Sequencing was carried out using naive CD8+ T cells from blood, with Jurkat cell RNA spiked in. Documented subset: FACS-sorted CD8+CD4-CCR7+CD45RA+ naive T cells. The source is a human donor in good health. Some libraries in this study had Jurkat cell RNA spiked in.

The V call is TRBV28, the J call TRBJ2-5; D unresolved. Germline CDR1 reads MDHEN; CDR2 reads SYDVKM. The V gene lost 6 bases and the J gene lost 3 bases, with 14 bases spanning the gap. The CDR3 runs 14 residues. The CDR3 spells CASSPWDPKETQYF. CDR3 coding DNA: TGTGCCAGCAGCCCCTGGGATCCAAAAGAGACCCAGTACTTC.

This clonotype showed up many times. The gene calls are TRBV28 and TRBJ1-1; no reliable D call. CDR3 length: 16 residues. CDR1 is MDHEN and CDR2 is SYDVKM in the germline V gene. V gave up 5 bases and J gave up 1 base, with 17 bases separating them. The CDR3 nucleotides are TGTGCCAGCAGTCCCGTCGGGCGGCACCGGAACACTGAAGCTTTCTTT. This codes for CASSPVGRHRNTEAFF.

This clonotype was found a few times. This sequence joins TRBV27 and TRBJ1-6; D is ambiguous. This CDR3 is 12 amino acids long. Trimming took off 5 bases at V and 7 bases at J, with 6 bases between the two ends. The germline gives CDR1 MNHEY, CDR2 SMNVEV (reference sequence). DNA of the CDR3: TGTGCCAGCAGTCCACTAAATTCACCCCTCCACTTT. Protein: CASSPLNSPLHF.

The gene calls are TRBV5-1 and TRBJ1-1; possible D gene TRBD1, 5 bases. CDR1 SGHRS and CDR2 YFSETQ come from the germline V gene. This CDR3 is 13 amino acids long. V lost 0 bases and J lost 7, with 10 bases in between. CDR3: CASSLEGRDEAFF. The CDR3 region has the DNA TGCGCCAGCAGCTTGGAGGGCAGGGATGAAGCTTTCTTT.

The rearrangement uses TRBV28 and TRBJ1-3; D is unresolved. CDR1 is MDHEN and CDR2 is SYDVKM in the germline V gene. There are 15 residues in the CDR3. Trimming left V 5 bases short and J 1 base short, with 12 bases between. CDR3 amino acids: CASSTSPFSGNTIYF. In DNA form, the CDR3 reads TGTGCCAGCAGTACGTCCCCGTTTTCTGGAAACACCATATATTTT.

The J gene is TRBJ1-2, the V gene TRBV19, with D uncertain. Trimming took off 0 bases at V and 0 bases at J, with 8 bases between the two ends. This CDR3 is 15 amino acids long. The germline CDR1 and CDR2 sequences are LNHDA and SQIVND (reference sequence). DNA of the CDR3: TGTGCCAGTAGTATAGATCCGGTGGCTAACTATGGCTACACCTTC. This gives the protein CASSIDPVANYGYTF.

V is TRBV11-2 and J is TRBJ1-2, with 9 bases matching TRBD1. In germline, CDR1 is SGHAT, CDR2 FQNNGV. This CDR3 is built from 18 residues. V lost 3 bases to trimming and J lost 2 bases; unmatched junction nucleotides: 13. The CDR3 loop reads CASSLSRDRDRENYGYTF. CDR3 nucleotide sequence: TGTGCCAGCAGCTTGTCGCGGGACCGGGACAGGGAGAACTATGGCTACACCTTC.

The chain recombines TRBV27 with TRBJ1-1; 9 bases map to TRBD1. The V gene's germline CDR1 is MNHEY and CDR2 SMNVEV (reference sequence). Trimming at V came to 6 bases and at J to 5 bases, leaving 7 bases not matched to a gene. The CDR3 extends over 14 amino acids. The CDR3 sequence is CASRDRGIATEAFF. The CDR3 nucleotides read TGTGCCAGCAGAGACAGGGGGATCGCAACTGAAGCTTTCTTT.

This clonotype has a handful of counts. The chain has TRBV7-9 and TRBJ2-3, with TRBD2 matching over 7 bases. The CDR3 extends over 17 amino acids. Looked up from germline, CDR1 is SEHNR and CDR2 is FQNEAQ (reference sequence). With 1 base clipped from V and 11 bases from J, the junction kept 18 bases outside the gene matches. CDR3 coding DNA: TGTGCCAGCAGCTTAGGGGACGGGGGAAGGCTGGCGGGGGAGCAGTATTTT. This translates into CASSLGDGGRLAGEQYF.

The V gene is TRBV4-1, the J gene TRBJ2-7, with D perhaps matching TRBD2 (6 bases). Germline V gene lookup returns CDR1 MGHRA and CDR2 YSYEKL. Trimming shortened V by 1 base and J by 2 bases, and 12 bases separated the two germline ends. The CDR3 has 15 residues. The CDR3, as DNA: TGCGCCAGCAGCCAAGTAGCGGCACGAGCCTACGAGCAGTACTTC. Its translation: CASSQVAARAYEQYF.

There are a few counts of this clonotype. The chain joins TRBV6-2 or TRBV6-3 to TRBJ2-7; D remains unclear. V was pared by 0 bases and J by 4 bases, with 10 bases between. This CDR3 region has 14 residues. Germline values: CDR1 MNHEY, CDR2 SVGEGT. The CDR3 DNA reads as TGTGCCAGCAGTTACTCTGTTCGGCGTTACGAGCAGTACGTC. Its translation: CASSYSVRRYEQYV.

This clonotype was seen just once. The genes are TRBV27 and TRBJ1-6, with no clear D. The CDR3 sequence is 15 residues long. Germline lookup yields CDR1 MNHEY and CDR2 SMNVEV (reference sequence). V dropped 6 bases and J dropped 8 bases, with 17 bases sitting between them. The CDR3 spells CASSKWKAMDSPLHF. CDR3 nucleotide sequence: TGTGCCAGCAGCAAATGGAAGGCGATGGATTCACCCCTCCACTTT.

The chain is built from TRBV2 and TRBJ1-4; D might be TRBD1 (6 bases). The CDR3 covers 14 residues. The V end lost 6 bases, the J end lost 6 bases, and 14 bases lay between the germline ends. Germline V lookup: CDR1 SNHLY, CDR2 FYNNEI. DNA of the CDR3: TGTGCCAGCAGCGTTGGCAGGGGTGATGAAAAACTGTTTTTT. Its protein is CASSVGRGDEKLFF.

The rearrangement uses TRBV20-1 and TRBJ2-1, with 7 nucleotides matching TRBD2. The V segment lost 2 bases and the J segment 4 bases; nucleotides outside the gene matches: 8. Germline V CDR1 and CDR2: DFQATT, SNEGSKA (reference sequence). The CDR3 spans 15 residues. The CDR3, as DNA: TGCAGTGCTAGAATCCTGGGGGGGGGGTACAATGAGCAGTTCTTC. Protein sequence: CSARILGGGYNEQFF.

Many counts were recorded for this clonotype. The chain is built from TRBV6-5 and TRBJ2-5; 7 nucleotides agree with TRBD1. Per the germline V gene, CDR1 is MNHEY and CDR2 is SVGAGI. The J segment lost 8 bases and the V segment lost 7 bases, leaving 7 bases of the junction unmatched. This CDR3 contains 12 residues. The CDR3 sequence: CASTGTVGTQYF. CDR3 nucleotides: TGTGCCAGCACCGGGACAGTCGGCACCCAGTACTTC.

This clonotype appeared a few times. A junction boundary mismatches the germline segment, possibly from a read error. The DNA for the CDR3 is TGTGCTAGCAGCCCGAGTGAGGGGGCACCAACTAATGAAAAACTGTTTTTT. This codes for CASSPSEGAPTNEKLFF. The chain links TRBV7-7 to TRBJ1-4, with 7 bases lining up with TRBD1. Germline V gene data show CDR1 as SSHAT and CDR2 as FNYEAQ (reference sequence). The CDR3 contains 17 residues.

This clonotype was observed at least ten times. Likely a read error: the CDR3 ends without its conserved phenylalanine or tryptophan. No DNA is shown, since the ends of the CDR3 on it are uncertain; the CDR3 is the one TCRdb lists. V gene TRBV30 combines with J gene TRBJ2-1; TRBD1, as called in the table, went unchecked against the DNA. The CDR3 comprises 11 residues, both ends counted. Germline lookup yields CDR1 GTSNPN and CDR2 SVGIG (reference sequence). The CDR3 loop is CACHVWDRVRV.

The chain carries TRBV6-5 and TRBJ1-4; TRBD1 is a possible D gene (6 bases). CDR1 is MNHEY and CDR2 is SVGAGI in the germline V gene. The CDR3 is 15 amino acids. Trimming took off 6 bases at V and 0 bases at J, with 11 bases between the two ends. Here the CDR3 DNA reads TGTGCCAGCAGCCGGGACATTGCAACTAATGAAAAACTGTTTTTT. As protein: CASSRDIATNEKLFF.

As concerns this clonotype: Just one base apart from a much larger clone, this may be a read error. The V and J genes are TRBV6-5 and TRBJ1-5; possibly TRBD1 or TRBD2 for D (5 bases each). TRBJ2-3 explains the end of the DNA better; the J call may be wrong. Germline values: CDR1 MNHEY, CDR2 SVGAGI. The CDR3 runs to 15 residues. This CDR3 reads CASSPPGPIDQPQYF. Here the CDR3 DNA reads TGTGCCAGCAGTCCGCCGGGACCAATAGATCAGCCCCAGTATTTT.

This clonotype was picked up many times. A read error may account for a junction end that differs from germline. The V and J genes are TRBV2 and TRBJ1-2; unclear D gene. CDR3 length equals 10 residues. CDR1 is SNHLY, CDR2 FYNNEI, per germline. Here the CDR3 reads CASGDIGYTF. The DNA of the CDR3 is TGTGCCAGCGGTGACATAGGCTACACCTTC.

This clonotype has at least ten counts. This chain links TRBV6-2 or TRBV6-3 with TRBJ2-2; TRBD1 aligns across 7 bases. Germline CDR1 reads MNHEY; CDR2 reads SVGEGT. The V segment lost 9 bases and the J segment 0 bases; nucleotides outside the gene matches: 4. This CDR3 comprises 14 residues. Written as DNA, the CDR3 is TGTGCCAGTAATGACAGGGCGAACACCGGGGAGCTGTTTTTT. The encoded protein is CASNDRANTGELFF.

The chain uses TRBV7-9 and TRBJ2-5, with TRBD1 identical over 7 bases. The CDR3 is made up of 16 amino acids. The germline V gene has CDR1 SEHNR and CDR2 FQNEAQ (reference sequence). Trimming at V came to 4 bases and at J to 3 bases, leaving 11 bases not matched to a gene. The CDR3 is CASSSSPTGAKETQYF. For the CDR3, the DNA is TGTGCCAGCAGCTCGTCCCCCACAGGGGCCAAAGAGACCCAGTACTTC.

As for this clonotype: Given a much more abundant clone one base away, this may be a read error. The rearrangement uses TRBV4-1 and TRBJ2-3; TRBD2 agrees at 8 bases. CDR1 MGHRA and CDR2 YSYEKL come from the germline V gene. After removal of 0 bases from V and 3 bases from J, the junction contained 8 bases not matched to a gene. This CDR3 contains 17 residues. The CDR3 sequence is CASSQDSVSGVTDTQYF. The CDR3 DNA reads as TGCGCCAGCAGCCAAGATTCGGTTAGCGGGGTGACAGATACGCAGTATTTT.

This clonotype was counted a few times. This could be a read error, since a much larger clone is one nucleotide away. The chain is built from TRBV28 and TRBJ1-5, with D perhaps matching TRBD1 (5 bases). CDR3 length: 15 amino acids. Looked up from germline, CDR1 is MDHEN and CDR2 is SYDVKM. CDR3 amino acids: CASIKDSYSNQPRHF. Here the CDR3 DNA reads TGTGCCAGCATTAAAGACAGCTATAGCAATCAGCCCCGGCATTTT. Full variable domain (outside the CDR3, taken from reference TRBV28 and TRBJ1-5): DVKVTQSSRYLVKRTGEKVFLECVQDMDHENMFWYRQDPGLGLRLIYFSYDVKMKEKGDIPEGYSVSREKKERFSLILESASTNQTSMYLCASIKDSYSNQPRHFGDGTRLSIL.

This clonotype has just a few counts. No conserved phenylalanine or tryptophan ends this CDR3, so it is likely a read error. V is TRBV4-1 and J is TRBJ2-4; the match to TRBD2 covers 9 bases. The CDR3 covers 19 residues. Trimming cost V 1 base and J 1 base; bases outside gene matches: 11. CDR1 and CDR2 (germline): MGHRA, YSYEKL. The CDR3 region has the DNA TGCGCCAGCAGCCAAGGGGGATCAGCGGGAGGAAGGGCCAAAAACATTCAGTACCTC. This gives the protein CASSQGGSAGGRAKNIQYL.